This TCR beta chain was identified in a study of blood T cells in healthy people across ages. A J-beta primer mix and a sample-barcoded 5' primer were used in a second PCR of roughly 6 to 11 cycles. TCRdb processed the 5' RACE reads anew with MiXCR; each CDR3 protein has one entry. Here the sample spans about 290,000 distinct CDR3 sequences, around 27% being singletons. Germline loops: CDR1 MDHEN, CDR2 SYDVKM. V was pared by 3 bases and J by 6 bases, with 12 bases between. The CDR3 contains 15 residues. The chain employs TRBV28 and TRBJ1-6; D is unresolved. The source material was blood. This receptor was taken from a woman in her seventies in good health. The CDR3 DNA follows: TGTGCCAGCAGTTTCTCAAGAAGGACTAATTCACCCCTCCACTTT. It yields the protein CASSFSRRTNSPLHF.